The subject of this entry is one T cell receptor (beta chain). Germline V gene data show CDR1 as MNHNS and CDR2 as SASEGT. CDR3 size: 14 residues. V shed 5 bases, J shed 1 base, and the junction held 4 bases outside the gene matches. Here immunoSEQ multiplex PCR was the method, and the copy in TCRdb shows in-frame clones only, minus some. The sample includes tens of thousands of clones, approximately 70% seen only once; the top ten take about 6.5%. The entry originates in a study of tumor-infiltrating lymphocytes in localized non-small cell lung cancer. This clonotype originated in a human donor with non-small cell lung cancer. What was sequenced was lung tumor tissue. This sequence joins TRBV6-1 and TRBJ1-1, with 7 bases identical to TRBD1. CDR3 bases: TGTGCCAGCAGTACCCGGACAGGGAACACTGAAGCTTTCTTT. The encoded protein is CASSTRTGNTEAFF.